The 10 T cell receptor beta chains in this list originate from one sample, sequenced in a study of spatial heterogeneity in lung cancer. Time point of the sample: sample taken at primary tumor resection. The antigens these receptors bind are not known. Each CDR3 protein is one row after TCRdb ran MiXCR on the 5' RACE reads. The sample consists of tens of thousands of distinct CDR3 sequences, under 5.5% of them appearing once. General study points: Mutation tallies in tumors tracked expanded intratumoral alpha and beta TCR counts.

The sequenced sample was lung tumor tissue, obtained at surgery. Receptors originate from a male donor with early-stage non-small cell lung cancer.

This clonotype occurred a few times. The CDR3 region is CASSPGDFTGELFF. In nucleotides, the CDR3 is TGTGCCAGCAGCCCGGGGGACTTCACCGGGGAGCTGTTTTTT. This sequence joins TRBV9 and TRBJ2-2; TRBD2 might be the D (6 bases). V was shortened by 4 bases and J by 4 bases, with 11 bases between the two germline ends. This CDR3 has 14 amino acids. Germline V gene data show CDR1 as SGDLS and CDR2 as YYNGEE.

The chain combines TRBV30 with TRBJ2-3, with 7 positions matching TRBD2. The CDR3 loop spans 14 amino acids. Looked up from germline, CDR1 is GTSNPN and CDR2 is SVGIG (reference sequence). Trimming removed 7 bases from V and 0 bases from J; junction bases left unmatched: 7. In nucleotides, the CDR3 is TGTGCCTCCACACTAGCGTCTAGCACAGATACGCAGTATTTT. This gives the protein CASTLASSTDTQYF.

This clonotype is labeled as medium-sized (0.01 to 0.1%). V usage is TRBV5-1 and J usage is TRBJ1-4; unclear D gene. In germline, CDR1 is SGHRS, CDR2 YFSETQ. V was trimmed by 0 bases and J by 6 bases, leaving 9 bases between them. The CDR3 consists of 14 residues. The CDR3 nucleotides read TGCGCCAGCAGCTTGGACGGGTGGGATGAAAAACTGTTTTTT. Translated, it gives CASSLDGWDEKLFF.

This sequence joins TRBV19 and TRBJ1-6; no clear D gene. Germline CDR1 is LNHDA and CDR2 is SQIVND (reference sequence). V gave up 3 bases and J gave up 8 bases, with 8 bases separating them. The CDR3 spans 13 residues. The CDR3: CASSIGRDSPLHF. The CDR3 nucleotides are TGTGCCAGTAGTATCGGGCGGGATTCACCCCTCCACTTT.

In its sample, this clonotype was seen many times. The chain is built from TRBV29-1 and TRBJ2-7; TRBD2 aligns across 7 bases. This CDR3 has 16 amino acids. Germline loops: CDR1 SQVTM, CDR2 ANQGSEA. Germline trimming cut 4 bases from V and 2 bases from J; bases unmatched to any gene: 14. DNA of the CDR3: TGCAGCGTTGGTGGGAGGGGCAGAAGGGGAGCCTACGAGCAGTACTTC. This codes for CSVGGRGRRGAYEQYF.

This clonotype has ten or more counts. The V and J genes are TRBV9 and TRBJ1-5, with D uncertain. The V gene's germline CDR1 is SGDLS and CDR2 YYNGEE. The CDR3 spans 15 residues. Trimming left V 0 bases short and J 6 bases short, with 13 bases between. In DNA, the CDR3 is TGTGCCAGCAGCGTAGATGGTAGGGCCAGTCAGCCCCAGCATTTT. It specifies CASSVDGRASQPQHF. The whole variable domain, remainder taken from reference TRBV9 and TRBJ1-5, is DSGVTQTPKHLITATGQRVTLRCSPRSGDLSVYWYQQSLDQGLQFLIQYYNGEERAKGNILERFSAQQFPDLHSELNLSSLELGDSALYFCASSVDGRASQPQHFGDGTRLSIL.

This clonotype has a handful of counts. The chain is built from TRBV7-2 and TRBJ2-3; D not resolved. The CDR3 is 13 residues long. Germline CDR1 SGHTA, CDR2 FQGNSA. Trimming cost V 1 base and J 6 bases, with 8 bases left between them. In nucleotides, the CDR3 is TGTGCCAGCAGCTTAGATCGCGGTGATACGCAGTATTTT. Protein sequence: CASSLDRGDTQYF.

This clonotype counts as medium-sized. V usage is TRBV12-5 and J usage is TRBJ2-3, with TRBD2 matching over 8 bases. The ends lost 2 bases at V and 3 bases at J; junction bases unmatched: 4. The CDR3 is 15 residues long. The V gene's germline CDR1 is LGHNT and CDR2 FRNRAP. CDR3: CASGLTGGPTDTQYF. Here the CDR3 DNA reads TGTGCTAGTGGTTTGACGGGAGGGCCAACAGATACGCAGTATTTT.

The chain employs TRBV30 and TRBJ2-3, with unresolved D. Deletions cut 0 bases from V and 0 bases from J, with 4 bases between. Germline assignment: CDR1 GTSNPN and CDR2 SVGIG (reference sequence). This CDR3 contains 13 residues. The CDR3: CAWSVGSTDTQYF. CDR3 DNA: TGTGCCTGGAGTGTAGGGAGCACAGATACGCAGTATTTT.

This clonotype occurred many times. This sequence joins TRBV12-3 or TRBV12-4 and TRBJ2-1, with D possibly being TRBD1 or TRBD2 (5 bases each). This CDR3 contains 14 residues. V was pared by 5 bases and J by 10 bases, with 18 bases between. The CDR3 nucleotides are TGTGCCAGCAGTCCCCAGGGACCAGATTACGAGCAGTTCTTC. It encodes CASSPQGPDYEQFF.